Listed here is a single T cell receptor beta chain. These data come from a study of control samples from healthy donors and cancer patients. Sequencing was performed with immunoSEQ multiplex PCR; in TCRdb, only in-frame clones are kept and a portion is missing. The profile shows tens of thousands of clones, roughly 84% of them singletons. CDR3 length: 14 amino acids. V was cut by 4 bases and J by 4 bases, with 15 bases left in between. The germline V gene has CDR1 SGHDT and CDR2 YYEEEE. The sample taken for sequencing was PBMCs. This chain joins TRBV5-6 and TRBJ2-7, with D perhaps matching TRBD2 (7 bases). The TCR originated in a man between 65 and 85 years old with lung cancer. The chain's CDR3 is CASSPVGGGYEQYF. The DNA of the CDR3 is TGTGCCAGCAGCCCCGTGGGAGGGGGGTACGAGCAGTACTTC.